The 25 T cell receptor beta chains below come from one sample, sequenced in a study of blood T cells in healthy people across ages. Alongside a J-beta primer mix, a sample-barcoded 5' primer served in a second PCR lasting roughly 7 to 12 cycles. TCRdb recomputed calls from the 5' RACE reads with MiXCR, one row per CDR3 protein. The sample carries approximately 1.5 million distinct CDR3 sequences, 34% recorded once. Sequenced material: blood. The receptors were sampled from a woman aged 25 to 39 in good health.

There are a few counts of this clonotype. The CDR3 spells CAISVAGGADTQYF. As DNA, the CDR3 is TGTGCCATCAGTGTAGCGGGGGGCGCAGATACGCAGTATTTT. The gene calls are TRBV10-3 and TRBJ2-3, with 10 bases that match TRBD2. The V and J ends lost 4 bases and 4 bases, in that order; junction bases with no gene match: 2. The CDR3 spans 14 residues. Germline loops: CDR1 ENHRY, CDR2 SYGVKD.

J is TRBJ2-5 and V is TRBV15; D is uncertain. From germline, CDR1 is LNHNV and CDR2 YYDKDF (reference sequence). V was trimmed by 2 bases and J by 3 bases, leaving 4 bases between them. The CDR3 is made up of 12 amino acids. This CDR3 reads CATSRQKETQYF. The CDR3, as DNA: TGTGCCACCAGCAGACAGAAAGAGACCCAGTACTTC.

The chain combines TRBV2 with TRBJ2-1; D call uncertain. CDR1 and CDR2 from the germline V gene are SNHLY and FYNNEI. The CDR3 is 16 residues long. V lost 8 bases and J lost 3, with 20 bases in between. CDR3 sequence reads: CASRTMSGRDYNEQFF. In DNA form, the CDR3 reads TGTGCCAGCCGAACCATGTCGGGCAGAGACTACAATGAGCAGTTCTTC.

This clonotype was observed many times. The V call is TRBV3-1, the J call TRBJ2-5; 7 positions match TRBD1. The CDR3 extends over 15 amino acids. CDR1 and CDR2 from the germline V gene are LGHDT and YNNKEL (reference sequence). V trimming: 8 bases; J trimming: 5 bases; junction bases outside the gene matches: 14. CDR3: CASSPGGRRQETQYF. DNA for the CDR3: TGTGCCAGCTCCCCAGGGGGTAGAAGGCAGGAGACCCAGTACTTC.

This clonotype has a count of ten or more. The chain uses TRBV27 and TRBJ1-2; D not resolved. Trimming cost V 3 bases and J 1 base, with 6 bases left between them. Germline V lookup: CDR1 MNHEY, CDR2 SMNVEV (reference sequence). There are 13 residues in the CDR3. This CDR3 reads CASSFGVNYGYTF. DNA of the CDR3: TGTGCCAGCAGTTTCGGAGTTAACTATGGCTACACCTTC.

This clonotype has only a few counts. The gene calls are TRBV7-9 and TRBJ2-7; 8 nucleotides align to TRBD2. Germline V gene lookup returns CDR1 SEHNR and CDR2 FQNEAQ (reference sequence). With 5 bases clipped from V and 0 bases from J, the junction kept 9 bases outside the gene matches. The CDR3 consists of 16 residues. The CDR3 sequence: CASSQPPGGGSYEQYF. The CDR3 coding sequence is TGTGCCAGCAGCCAACCCCCGGGGGGGGGCTCCTACGAGCAGTACTTC.

About this clonotype itself: One junction end disagrees with the germline gene, perhaps due to a read error. In DNA form, the CDR3 reads TGTGCCAGCAGCTGGTCAGGGGAGTACTATGGCTGCACCTTC. Residues: CASSWSGEYYGCTF. The chain couples TRBV7-9 to TRBJ1-2; a weak D match, TRBD1 (6 bases). In germline, CDR1 is SEHNR, CDR2 FQNEAQ (reference sequence). CDR3 size: 14 residues.

This chain joins TRBV12-3 or TRBV12-4 and TRBJ2-3; D remains unclear. The CDR3 has 13 amino acids. V was pared by 7 bases and J by 0 bases, with 8 bases between. The CDR3 DNA sequence: TGTGCCAGCACCAGGCCCAGCACAGATACGCAGTATTTT. Translating it yields CASTRPSTDTQYF.

This clonotype appeared many times. V usage is TRBV20-1 and J usage is TRBJ2-5, with TRBD2 matching 8 bases. V trimming: 4 bases; J trimming: 3 bases; junction bases outside the gene matches: 1. Germline V gene data show CDR1 as DFQATT and CDR2 as SNEGSKA (reference sequence). This CDR3 contains 12 residues. CDR3 protein: CSANGGEETQYF. The CDR3 DNA reads TGCAGTGCTAACGGGGGGGAAGAGACCCAGTACTTC.

The V and J genes are TRBV27 and TRBJ2-7, with a tentative D call TRBD2 (7 bases). This CDR3 spans 14 amino acids. Looked up from germline, CDR1 is MNHEY and CDR2 is SMNVEV (reference sequence). The germline V and J ends were trimmed by 5 bases and 3 bases, with 14 bases remaining between them. DNA for the CDR3: TGTGCCAGCAGTCGAAGGGGGGGGAACTACGAGCAGTACTTC. This gives the protein CASSRRGGNYEQYF.

This clonotype was observed a handful of times. This sequence joins TRBV11-2 and TRBJ2-5; TRBD2 agrees at 8 bases. This CDR3 has 13 residues. The V gene end was trimmed by 8 bases and the J gene end by 3 bases; junction bases not matched to a gene: 5. Germline CDR1 SGHAT, CDR2 FQNNGV. CDR3 amino acids: CASLRGEKETQYF. CDR3 sequence (DNA): TGTGCCAGCTTGCGGGGGGAAAAAGAGACCCAGTACTTC. Looking up the rest from reference TRBV11-2 and TRBJ2-5 gives the full variable domain: EAGVAQSPRYKIIEKRQSVAFWCNPISGHATLYWYQQILGQGPKLLIQFQNNGVVDDSQLPKDRFSAERLKGVDSTLKIQPAKLEDSAVYLCASLRGEKETQYFGPGTRLLVL.

This clonotype was detected only a few times. The rearrangement links TRBV27 to TRBJ2-7; no firm D call. This CDR3 is built from 14 residues. Germline assignment: CDR1 MNHEY and CDR2 SMNVEV (reference sequence). Between the trimmed V and J ends, which lost 0 bases and 3 bases, there was a span of 9 bases. The CDR3 bases are TGTGCCAGCAGTTTATCGAGAAACAACTACGAGCAGTACTTC. This sequence encodes CASSLSRNNYEQYF.

This clonotype occurred many times. The chain combines TRBV29-1 with TRBJ2-7; tentatively, D is TRBD1 (6 bases). The germline CDR1 and CDR2 sequences are SQVTM and ANQGSEA. CDR3 length: 13 residues. V was shortened by 4 bases and J by 5 bases, with 15 bases between the two germline ends. The CDR3 loop reads CSVGVQGFDEQYF. The CDR3 nucleotides read TGCAGCGTTGGCGTACAGGGTTTTGACGAGCAGTACTTC.

In its sample, this clonotype was seen a few times. The J gene is TRBJ2-1, the V gene TRBV12-5; unclear D gene. This CDR3 has 17 residues. Between the trimmed V and J ends, which lost 0 bases and 0 bases, there was a span of 12 bases. Germline lookup yields CDR1 LGHNT and CDR2 FRNRAP. The CDR3 nucleotides are TGTGCTAGTGGTTTGGTACGCTCCGAAAGCTCCTACAATGAGCAGTTCTTC. Translating it yields CASGLVRSESSYNEQFF. The whole variable domain, filled in from reference TRBV12-5 and TRBJ2-1, reads DARVTQTPRHKVTEMGQEVTMRCQPILGHNTVFWYRQTMMQGLELLAYFRNRAPLDDSGMPKDRFSAEMPDATLATLKIQPSEPRDSAVYFCASGLVRSESSYNEQFFGPGTRLTVL.

This clonotype showed up just a few times. V gene TRBV29-1 combines with J gene TRBJ1-1; 9 nucleotides agree with TRBD1. Germline V CDR1 and CDR2: SQVTM, ANQGSEA. V lost 7 bases to trimming and J lost 2 bases; unmatched junction nucleotides: 20. The CDR3 contains 18 residues. The CDR3 nucleotides read TGCAGCGCCCTAATCCCCCCCACACGAACAGGGGGCAACACTGAAGCTTTCTTT. It is translated as CSALIPPTRTGGNTEAFF. The full variable domain, rest sourced from reference TRBV29-1 and TRBJ1-1, is SAVISQKPSRDICQRGTSLTIQCQVDSQVTMMFWYRQQPGQSLTLIATANQGSEATYESGFVIDKFPISRPNLTFSTLTVSNMSPEDSSIYLCSALIPPTRTGGNTEAFFGQGTRLTVV.

This clonotype turned up a few times. This rearrangement joins TRBV12-5 to TRBJ2-1, with 14 bases identical to TRBD2. Trimming cost V 4 bases and J 1 base; bases outside gene matches: 18. The CDR3 spans 22 residues. Germline loops: CDR1 LGHNT, CDR2 FRNRAP. CDR3 nucleotides: TGTGCTAGTGGTTCCGCGGGAAGGACTAGCGGGGGGCCGGGGTTGTCCTACAATGAGCAGTTCTTC. It encodes CASGSAGRTSGGPGLSYNEQFF.

The chain carries TRBV18 and TRBJ2-1, with TRBD2 matching over 7 bases. Gene TRBJ2-7 matches the end of the DNA better, so the J call may be wrong. Germline V lookup: CDR1 KGHSH, CDR2 LQKENI. The CDR3 runs to 15 residues. CDR3 nucleotides: TGTGCCAGCTCACCACTGACTAGCCGATACAATGAGCAGTACTTC. This sequence encodes CASSPLTSRYNEQYF.

Comment on this clonotype: Relative to the germline gene, one junction end is altered; a read error may explain this. The chain couples TRBV20-1 to TRBJ1-5, with TRBD1 as a possible D gene (6 bases). The CDR3 covers 12 residues. CDR1 is DFQATT and CDR2 is SNEGSKA in the germline V gene (reference sequence). The CDR3 protein is CSARGGPQPQHF. The DNA of the CDR3 is TGCAGTGCAAGAGGGGGTCCTCAGCCCCAGCATTTT.

This sequence joins TRBV7-2 and TRBJ2-5; possible D gene TRBD2, 6 bases. V lost 10 bases and J 0 bases, leaving 18 bases between the germline ends. CDR1 SGHTA and CDR2 FQGNSA come from the germline V gene. The CDR3 spans 15 residues. DNA of the CDR3: TGTGCCAACATGACGAGAGGGGACTACCAAGAGACCCAGTACTTC. Its translation: CANMTRGDYQETQYF.

V gene TRBV4-1 combines with J gene TRBJ2-1; weak D call: TRBD2 (5 bases). The CDR3 runs to 14 residues. Germline V lookup: CDR1 MGHRA, CDR2 YSYEKL. Trimming took 11 bases from V and 6 from J, leaving 20 bases between them. The CDR3 loop reads CAGIQEGSSNEQFF. CDR3 bases: TGCGCCGGCATCCAAGAAGGGAGCAGCAATGAGCAGTTCTTC.

This clonotype was counted at least ten times. The CDR3 DNA reads TGCAGTGCTCCGGACCGCTACAATGAGCAGTTCTTC. Translation: CSAPDRYNEQFF. The chain is built from TRBV20-1 and TRBJ2-1; no clear D. The CDR3 sequence is 12 residues long. V was pared by 5 bases and J by 3 bases, with 8 bases between. Germline V gives CDR1 DFQATT, CDR2 SNEGSKA (reference sequence).

This clonotype was recorded a few times. The chain recombines TRBV27 with TRBJ2-1, with TRBD2 matching over 10 bases. From germline, CDR1 is MNHEY and CDR2 SMNVEV (reference sequence). There are 15 residues in the CDR3. V was clipped by 3 bases and J by 7 bases; unmatched bases: 6. The CDR3 DNA follows: TGTGCCAGCAGTTTCCTGCCAGCGGGGGGGAATGAGCAGTTCTTC. This codes for CASSFLPAGGNEQFF.

The chain recombines TRBV20-1 with TRBJ1-1; 8 bases map to TRBD1. The CDR3 covers 16 residues. Looked up from germline, CDR1 is DFQATT and CDR2 is SNEGSKA (reference sequence). V lost 3 bases, J lost 5 bases, and 14 bases stayed unmatched. The CDR3 here is CSARGTGRGVRTEAFF. The CDR3 coding sequence is TGCAGTGCTAGGGGGACAGGCCGGGGGGTAAGGACTGAAGCTTTCTTT.

About this clonotype itself: Being one base from a much bigger clone, this may be a read error. The genes are TRBV4-1 and TRBJ2-7; no definite D call. The CDR3 runs 12 residues. Per germline, CDR1 MGHRA and CDR2 YSYEKL. V was shortened by 0 bases and J by 7 bases, with 7 bases between the two germline ends. DNA for the CDR3: TGCGCCAGCAGCCAAGATCTGGCTGAGCAGTACTTC. It translates to CASSQDLAEQYF.

On this clonotype itself: Its ends do not fully match the called genes, so a read error is possible. The chain joins TRBV20-1 to TRBJ2-3; possible D gene TRBD1, 6 bases. The germline V gene has CDR1 DFQATT and CDR2 SNEGSKA (reference sequence). This CDR3 comprises 16 residues. CDR3 sequence (DNA): TGCAGTGCTAGAGATTTCGCAGGGGAGTACACAGATACGCGGTATTTT. This gives the protein CSARDFAGEYTDTRYF.